This T cell receptor (beta chain) stems from a study of blood T cells in healthy people across ages. This clonotype was recorded once. For the second PCR, which ran for about 6 to 11 cycles, a sample-barcoded 5' primer and a J-beta primer mix were used. TCRdb re-analysed the 5' RACE reads in MiXCR, keeping a single row per CDR3 protein. The sample has approximately 1,000,000 distinct CDR3 sequences, 35% to 40% seen once. The germline CDR1 and CDR2 sequences are MDHEN and SYDVKM. The CDR3 spans 13 residues. Unmatched junction bases numbered 15, after V lost 10 bases and J lost 15 bases. Material: blood. This receptor was identified in a man aged 18 to 29 in good health. The chain has TRBV28 and TRBJ2-4; 10 nucleotides line up with TRBD2. CDR3 sequence (DNA): TGTGCCATCCTTAGCGGGAGGTCTAACGAGCGGTACTTC. This codes for CAILSGRSNERYF.